The rows below give T cell receptor beta chains drawn from one sample of a study of T cell responses to AZD1222 COVID-19 vaccine. Libraries were prepared by immunoSEQ multiplex PCR; TCRdb keeps only in-frame clonotypes and omits some of them. The data contain around 160,000 clones, around 90% of them seen just once; the ten biggest clones take up 1.3%. The starting material was peripheral blood, obtained 28 days after the second AZD1222 dose. Every receptor here comes from an adult who received the AZD1222 COVID-19 vaccine. Both conserved end residues are trimmed from each CDR3.

j_call v_call cdr3_length cdr3_aa
TRBJ2-3 TRBV18 16 ASSPGPRASGLGDTQY
TRBJ1-1 TRBV3-1/TRBV3-2 13 ASSQLPRTGSEAF
TRBJ2-3 TRBV5-1 13 ASSLERGPQDTQY
TRBJ1-6 TRBV16 12 ASSQWDYNSPLH
TRBJ1-2 TRBV19 15 ASSPPTGGSFEGGYT
TRBJ2-1 TRBV19 13 ASRKGLDPYNEQF
TRBJ2-3 TRBV5-1 14 ASSLGGGQGSDTQY
TRBJ1-1 TRBV5-1 15 ASSLGGTGGQGTEAF
TRBJ2-5 TRBV7-9 14 ASSLEGTVGQETQY
TRBJ1-1 TRBV19 15 AGHRDRRSVFETEAF
TRBJ2-1 TRBV6-5 14 ASSSTLAGGPYEQF
TRBJ1-4 TRBV27 13 ASSLTGGIYEKLF
TRBJ1-1 TRBV3-1/TRBV3-2 15 ASSQSRPEVMNTEAF
TRBJ1-2 TRBV19 10 ASHKAGTGYT
TRBJ1-6 TRBV11-2 14 ASSFLFGAKKSPLH
TRBJ1-5 TRBV7-8 15 ASSPGTGTDGNQPQH
TRBJ1-3 TRBV27 11 ASRSLSGNTIY
TRBJ2-1 TRBV28 13 ASSPPGLAPDEQF
TRBJ1-4 TRBV27 14 ASSKQNFATNEKLF
TRBJ2-7 TRBV3-1/TRBV3-2 12 ASSQGGQGYEQY
TRBJ2-3 TRBV19 16 ASSYGSRGRDGTDTQY
TRBJ2-1 TRBV7-8 12 ASSYRAGGSEQF
TRBJ1-2 TRBV10-1 11 ASSRTGYYGYT
TRBJ1-1 TRBV27 11 ASSITPNTEAF
TRBJ2-1 TRBV6-5 12 ASSYPGQPNEQF
TRBJ2-5 TRBV6-4 13 ASSETSGGQETQY
TRBJ1-1 TRBV19 12 ASSRWGLNTEAF
TRBJ1-5 TRBV2 11 ASRRDIWGPQH
TRBJ1-1 TRBV5-6 10 ASSGTGAEAF
TRBJ1-1 TRBV6-1 14 ASSEQTGTGYTEAF
TRBJ2-3 TRBV20-1 15 SASKHGLRSSTDTQY